This is a list of T cell receptor beta chains from one sample in a study of T cells after posttransplantation cyclophosphamide. Assay used: immunoSEQ multiplex PCR; TCRdb lists only in-frame clones, some missing. The specimen has nearly 25,000 clones, none found just once. The sample consisted of PBMCs. The receptors shown here come from a woman in her fifties or sixties in good health, CMV-negative, and a related stem cell transplant donor. Each CDR3 is given with its conserved first and last residue. D genes are given only for firm matches. Clone sizes are shown as once, few, many, or a class for an expanded clone.

TRBV10-2	TRBD2	TRBJ2-1	many	TGCGCCAGCAGTGTACTAGCGGGGGAATACAATGAGCAGTTCTTC	CASSVLAGEYNEQFF
TRBV19	NA	TRBJ2-7	many	TGTGCCAGTAGTATAAATGTAGGACAGCTCTACGAGCAGTACTTC	CASSINVGQLYEQYF
TRBV21-1	NA	TRBJ2-5	few	TGTGCCAGCAGCAAAGTCCTAGCTCTAATCAGGCAAGAGACCCAGTACTTC	CASSKVLALIRQETQYF
TRBV18	TRBD1	TRBJ1-2	many	TGTGCCAGCTCACCTGGGACAGGGGCTAACTATGGCTACACCTTC	CASSPGTGANYGYTF
TRBV2	TRBD2	TRBJ2-5	many	TGTGCCAGCAGTGAAACCGGGACTAGCGGGAGGGCCGTGGAGACCCAGTACTTC	CASSETGTSGRAVETQYF
TRBV25-1	TRBD1	TRBJ1-1	many	TGTGCCAGCAGTGACTCCAGATTCACGACAGGGAGGAGGACTGAAGCTTTCTTT	CASSDSRFTTGRRTEAFF
TRBV5-8	NA	TRBJ1-4	many	TGTGCCAGCACTTCAGGGTACGTTCAGGAAAAACTGTTTTTT	CASTSGYVQEKLFF
TRBV4-3	TRBD1	TRBJ2-5	many	TGCGCCAGCAGCGCCCGGACAGGGGCCCCAGAGACCCAGTACTTC	CASSARTGAPETQYF
TRBV15	TRBD1	TRBJ2-5	many	TGTGCCACCAGCAGCGGGACAGGGAAGCAAGAGACCCAGTACTTC	CATSSGTGKQETQYF
TRBV11-2	TRBD1	TRBJ2-1	many	TGTGCCAGCAGCCCCCGTCGGGACAGGGGGAGTGAGCAGTTCTTC	CASSPRRDRGSEQFF
TRBV19	NA	TRBJ1-3	many	TGTGCCAGTAGTTACAGGGATCCCGGAAACACCATATATTTT	CASSYRDPGNTIYF
TRBV7-2	NA	TRBJ2-7	many	TGTGCCAGCAGCTTAGCGCTCAGGGATTACGAGCAGTACTTC	CASSLALRDYEQYF
TRBV27	NA	TRBJ2-2	many	TGTGCCAGCAGTTTCTCCCGTAACGGGGAGCTGTTTTTT	CASSFSRNGELFF
TRBV10-2	NA	TRBJ2-5	many	TGCGCCAGCAGCCCCGGACAGCGAAGTCAAGAGACCCAGTACTTC	CASSPGQRSQETQYF
TRBV7-9	NA	TRBJ1-4	many	TGTGCCAGCAGCTTAGGGGCCACGGGAGGGAATGAAAAACTGTTTTTT	CASSLGATGGNEKLFF
TRBV7-9	NA	TRBJ2-7	many	TGTGCCAGCAGCTTAGTTGACAGTGCCGAAGACGAGCAGTACTTC	CASSLVDSAEDEQYF
TRBV19	NA	TRBJ2-3	many	TGTGCCAGTAGTGGGGACTCCGGGGACACAGATACGCAGTATTTT	CASSGDSGDTDTQYF
TRBV19	NA	TRBJ2-2	many	TGTGCCAGTAGTATTGGGCTTCGGGAGCTGTTTTTT	CASSIGLRELFF
TRBV7-6	TRBD1	TRBJ2-1	many	TGTGCCAGCAGCTCCGGGACAGGGAATTACAATGAGCAGTTCTTC	CASSSGTGNYNEQFF
TRBV30	NA	TRBJ1-1	many	TGTGCCTGGAGGGAGGGGTGGACTGAAGCTTTCTTT	CAWREGWTEAFF
TRBV5-6	NA	TRBJ2-3	many	TGTGCCAGCAGCTTGGGTGGCCCCGCAGATACGCAGTATTTT	CASSLGGPADTQYF
TRBV30	NA	TRBJ1-4	many	TGTGCCTCGAGAGGGGGTGATGAAAAACTGTTTTTT	CASRGGDEKLFF
TRBV5-1	NA	TRBJ2-7	many	TGCGCCAGCAGCCCTGGCTTCTCCTCCTACGAGCAGTACTTC	CASSPGFSSYEQYF
TRBV25-1	NA	TRBJ1-1	many	TGTGCCAGCAGTGTACCTGGGGGGGATACTGCTGAAGCTTTCTTT	CASSVPGGDTAEAFF
TRBV7-3	TRBD2	TRBJ2-5	many	TGTGCCAGCAGCCTCACCGGACTAGCCCTTGAGACCCAGTACTTC	CASSLTGLALETQYF
TRBV4-2	TRBD2	TRBJ2-3	many	TGTGCCAGCAGCCAAGATGCGGGGGGAGATACGCAGTATTTT	CASSQDAGGDTQYF
TRBV7-2	NA	TRBJ1-2	many	TGTGCCAGCAGCTCGATTAGGGGTGGTGGCTACACCTTC	CASSSIRGGGYTF
TRBV30	TRBD1	TRBJ1-4	many	TGTGCCTGGAGTGTACGGGCAGGGGGAATTGGAAAACTGTTTTTT	CAWSVRAGGIGKLFF
TRBV4-1	TRBD2	TRBJ2-1	many	TGCGCCAGCAGCCCAATGGGGGGACTAGCCTACAATGAGCAGTTCTTC	CASSPMGGLAYNEQFF
TRBV6-1	NA	TRBJ2-3	many	TGTGCCAGCGCCGGGGTCCCAGATACGCAGTATTTT	CASAGVPDTQYF
TRBV20-1	NA	TRBJ1-2	many	TGCAGTGCCCTAAGCTATGGCTACACCTTC	CSALSYGYTF
TRBV18	NA	TRBJ2-1	many	TGTGCCAGCTCACCATCCCGGAATGAGCAGTTCTTC	CASSPSRNEQFF
TRBV4-3	NA	TRBJ2-7	many	TGCGCCAGCAGCCAAGATGGTCCCGGGATCTACGAGCAGTACTTC	CASSQDGPGIYEQYF
TRBV9	NA	TRBJ1-4	many	TGTGCCAGCAGCGTTGGCCAGGGGACTAATGAAAAACTGTTTTTT	CASSVGQGTNEKLFF
TRBV7-2	TRBD2	TRBJ2-7	many	TGTGCCAGCAGCCGCGACCCTAGCGGGGCCTACGAGCAGTACTTC	CASSRDPSGAYEQYF
TRBV13	TRBD1	TRBJ2-7	many	TGTGCCAGCAGCTTCCGGGACAGGTATGGGGACTACGAGCAGTACTTC	CASSFRDRYGDYEQYF
TRBV28	NA	TRBJ2-7	many	TGTGCCAGCAGTTTAATCCCCCCCGGGGTAGCGCTTAAGCGGGACGAGCAGTACTTC	CASSLIPPGVALKRDEQYF